This T cell receptor (beta chain) was identified during a study of shared clonotypes between healthy human individuals. In the original processing: Owing to the provision of junction-only sequences devoid of quality scores by immunoSEQ, filtering differed. Sequencing used immunoSEQ multiplex PCR; TCRdb keeps in-frame clones, though not all of them. Clone size and V and J calls were adopted from that table, with D and trimming inferred from the DNA. Of under 2,000,000 clones in the sample, less than 95% were seen once. The CDR3 sequence is 14 residues long. CD45RO-negative, CCR7-positively selected cells formed the naive CD8 fraction, excluding terminally differentiated effector memory CD45RA+ cells.

The sequenced material came from naive CD8+ T cells sorted from blood. The TCR comes from a man between 18 and 29 years old in good health. V and J are TRBV21-1 and TRBJ1-5. TRBV21-1 is recorded as a pseudogene. In DNA form, the CDR3 reads TGTGCCACCCCGGGCTTCCATAGCAATCAGCCCCAGCATTTT. Encoded protein: CATPGFHSNQPQHF.